The present entry profiles one T cell receptor beta chain with its context. The antigen is not known. Here immunoSEQ multiplex PCR was the method, and the copy in TCRdb shows in-frame clones only, minus some. The table lists about 69,000 clones, 90% of them singletons. V shed 1 base, J shed 3 bases, and the junction held 2 bases outside the gene matches. In germline, CDR1 is SGHTA, CDR2 FQGNSA. The CDR3 runs to 16 residues. Autoimmune disease history or systemic immunosuppression barred patients. These data belong to a study of OX40 agonist ivuxolimab in advanced cancers. Background on the study: Prior anti-PD-1, anti-PD-L1 or anti-CTLA-4 therapy was allowed; around 40% had some.

Broader study findings: At doses 0.1 to 3.0 mg/kg, CD4+ and CD8+ clones expanded. Nonresponders included some who also had low normalized T-cell clonal expansion.

The origin of this receptor is an adult with an advanced solid tumor such as melanoma, head and neck, liver or kidney cancer. The starting material was CD4+ or CD8+ T cells sorted from blood, obtained in a trial of the OX40 agonist ivuxolimab. The chain uses TRBV7-2 and TRBJ2-3; 12 bases match TRBD2. The CDR3 loop reads CASSLGTSGRTDTQYF. As DNA, the CDR3 is TGTGCCAGCAGCTTAGGTACTAGCGGGAGGACAGATACGCAGTATTTT.